This T cell receptor (beta chain) is from a study of blood T cell repertoires in COVID-19 (dated by TCRdb to 2020 to 2021). As for the study more broadly: Collaborator samples came from the United States, Italy and Spain and covered acute and convalescent phases of COVID-19. The material from the prospective study consisted of cDNA or gDNA derived from T cells, B-cell-depleted T cells, or PBMCs. Deeply sampled blood TCRbeta repertoires from subjects exposed to, actively infected with, or recovered from COVID-19 were included in the dataset. The repertoires were released in a freely available public database meant as a resource for research on the immune response to SARS-CoV-2. The samples were drawn from the first 160 participants of the ongoing ImmuneRACE study and from some 1,300 subjects provided by 6 global collaborators. The sample metadata nearly always contained a de-identified subject ID, COVID-19 status, age in years and sex. Where available, HLA class I and class II types were taken from metadata supplied by the sample provider and were not determined by assay-based typing.

Overall study results and their limits: The quantity of clinical and demographic metadata differed by source and by participant and was supplied without curation.

Whole blood was collected in K2EDTA tubes by collaborating institutions according to the institutions' own protocols. Collaborator samples were shipped for TCRbeta analysis as frozen whole blood, isolated PBMCs, or DNA extracted from either sample type. TCRbeta CDR3 regions were amplified from genomic DNA using the immunoSEQ Assay, a bias-controlled multiplex PCR. For the original study's pipeline: Within the assay, amplification of reference gene primers was used to estimate how many nucleated cells each sample contained. To quantify the absolute abundance of each unique TCRbeta CDR3 rearrangement, sequence reads were collapsed and filtered. For each sample, productive Simpson clonality was calculated by taking the square root of Simpson's diversity index across productive rearrangements. Not all clones reach the TCRdb copy of this immuneACCESS table, which keeps in-frame sequences only. Checked studies attribute under half of the gap to unresolved V genes and leave the rest unexplained. Clonal size and the V and J genes are those of that table, whereas D and trimming came from the DNA. Across this sample there are about 74,000 clones, with about 72% seen only once. The ten biggest clones cover roughly 15% of the sample.

Regarding this clone: Its antigen target is currently unknown. No base-level quality is on record; no much larger clone is a single base apart.

Sequenced: peripheral blood. The TCR originated in a man between 65 and 79 years old with active or convalescent COVID-19.

The CDR3 is CASSQTRGASDTQYF. The DNA reads as follows: TGTGCCAGCAGCCAAACCCGGGGGGCCTCAGATACGCAGTATTTT. The V gene is TRBV3-1 (or the pseudogene TRBV3-2) and the J gene is TRBJ2-3; the D gene is perhaps TRBD2, from 7 matching bases. CDR1 and CDR2, looked up from the germline V gene (reference sequence), are LGHDT and YNNKEL. There are 15 amino acids in the CDR3, from cysteine to phenylalanine inclusive. Of all the DNA, just the CDR3 is kept, 45 bases in frame from base 1. The junction shows trimming of 2 bases on V and 4 bases on J, plus 13 bases between the germline ends.